This record looks at one T cell receptor beta chain sequence and its context. Its antigen is not identified. This CDR3 has 15 residues. Trimming stripped 1 base from V and 2 bases from J, with 10 bases between. Germline loops: CDR1 SGHTA, CDR2 FQGNSA. Treatment in this sample: about 20 received Ad26.COV2.S at low or high dose, single or two shots; about 5 received placebo; per-sample allocation not given. All samples were drawn on day 63, counting from the first vaccine or placebo injection. This sample was included in a study of Ad26.COV2.S vaccination and SARS-CoV-2 variants. Study-wide results and caveats: Vaccinated individuals (as opposed to placebo recipients) had higher spike-specific TCR breadth.

Method: immunoSEQ multiplex PCR; TCRdb's copy keeps in-frame clones and lacks some. The sample records under 500,000 clones, 92% being singletons. The input for sequencing was peripheral blood, taken in a trial of Ad26.COV2.S vaccine versus placebo. The TCR comes from a person between 18 and 59 years old who received the Ad26.COV2.S COVID-19 vaccine or a placebo. The J gene is TRBJ2-3, the V gene TRBV7-2; D uncertain. This CDR3 reads CASSLVVGVTDTQYF. In DNA form, the CDR3 reads TGTGCCAGCAGCTTAGTTGTTGGGGTCACAGATACGCAGTATTTT.